One and the same sample provided the 25 T cell receptor beta chains below, sequenced in a study of shared clonotypes between healthy human individuals. The protocol was immunoSEQ multiplex PCR, while the TCRdb copy is restricted to in-frame clones and leaves out a portion. The table has some 2.1 million clones, 95% seen once. The sample taken for sequencing was naive CD4+ T cells sorted from blood. Documented subset: CD45RA+ positively selected. Receptor source: a man aged 18 to 29 in good health.

The chain employs TRBV2 and TRBJ2-6; D might be TRBD1 (6 bases). V was shortened by 4 bases and J by 4 bases, with 11 bases between the two germline ends. There are 15 residues in the CDR3. Germline V gene sequence: CDR1 SNHLY, CDR2 FYNNEI. CDR3 sequence reads: CASSVTGSGANVLTF. The CDR3 coding sequence is TGTGCCAGCAGTGTAACAGGGTCGGGGGCCAACGTCCTGACTTTC.

V is TRBV7-9 and J is TRBJ2-1; D might be TRBD1 or TRBD2, each matching 6 bases. CDR3 length: 16 residues. V was trimmed by 1 base and J by 6 bases, leaving 16 bases between them. Germline V gives CDR1 SEHNR, CDR2 FQNEAQ (reference sequence). CDR3 protein: CASSLEGGVHGNEQFF. The CDR3 nucleotides are TGTGCCAGCAGCTTAGAGGGGGGCGTCCATGGCAATGAGCAGTTCTTC.

With regard to this clone: This specimen includes other DNA sequences encoding the same CDR3. The chain employs TRBV2 and TRBJ2-2; 8 bases are shared with TRBD1. V dropped 6 bases and J dropped 1; count of bases not matched to a gene: 4. The CDR3 loop spans 15 amino acids. Germline CDR1 is SNHLY and CDR2 is FYNNEI. The CDR3 is CASSGQGLNTGELFF. The CDR3 coding sequence is TGTGCCAGCAGCGGACAGGGATTGAACACCGGGGAGCTGTTTTTT.

The chain employs TRBV4-3 and TRBJ2-3; the D is unclear. CDR3 length equals 15 residues. CDR1 is LGHNA, CDR2 YSLEER, per germline. The germline V and J ends were trimmed by 0 bases and 2 bases, with 9 bases remaining between them. The CDR3 region is CASSQDPRNTDTQYF. The CDR3 DNA reads TGCGCCAGCAGCCAAGATCCCAGGAACACAGATACGCAGTATTTT.

Note on this clone: This sample includes further DNA sequences coding for the same CDR3. The J gene is TRBJ1-1, the V gene TRBV30; D remains ambiguous. This CDR3 is 11 amino acids long. The germline gives CDR1 GTSNPN, CDR2 SVGIG (reference sequence). V lost 2 bases and J 5 bases, leaving 6 bases between the germline ends. In DNA form, the CDR3 reads TGTGCCTGGAGTCGGGATACTGAAGCTTTCTTT. It yields the protein CAWSRDTEAFF. The full variable domain, its missing parts supplied by reference TRBV30 and TRBJ1-1, is SQTIHQWPATLVQPVGSPLSLECTVEGTSNPNLYWYRQAAGRGLQLLFYSVGIGQISSEVPQNLSASRPQDRQFILSSKKLLLSDSGFYLCAWSRDTEAFFGQGTRLTVV.

The rearrangement joins TRBV5-1 to TRBJ2-7; 9 bases are a match to TRBD1. The CDR3 totals 16 residues. V trimming: 4 bases; J trimming: 4 bases; junction bases outside the gene matches: 12. Germline V CDR1 and CDR2: SGHRS, YFSETQ. CDR3 coding DNA: TGCGCCAGCAGCGGTCGGGGGACAGGGAATTCGTACGAGCAGTACTTC. Translation gives CASSGRGTGNSYEQYF.

The chain combines TRBV12-5 with TRBJ1-5; D is unclear. Trimming took 6 bases from V and 6 from J, leaving 12 bases between them. CDR1 and CDR2 (germline): LGHNT, FRNRAP. The CDR3 covers 13 residues. In DNA form, the CDR3 reads TGTGCTAGTGGCGCACTGTCCCGTCAGCCCCAGCATTTT. This sequence encodes CASGALSRQPQHF.

The chain couples TRBV13 to TRBJ2-7, with 8 bases identical to TRBD1. This CDR3 has 14 amino acids. With V trimmed by 6 bases and J by 2 bases, 6 bases remained unmatched. Germline values: CDR1 PRHDT, CDR2 FYEKMQ (reference sequence). The CDR3 DNA reads TGTGCCAGCAGTCTAACAGGGGGGCCCTACGAGCAGTACTTC. This codes for CASSLTGGPYEQYF.

The chain recombines TRBV5-1 with TRBJ2-2; 7 nucleotides agree with TRBD1. With V trimmed by 7 bases and J by 6 bases, 12 bases remained unmatched. The CDR3 is 15 residues long. Germline V gene sequence: CDR1 SGHRS, CDR2 YFSETQ. CDR3 sequence reads: CASGRQGIGSGELFF. DNA of the CDR3: TGCGCCAGCGGGCGACAGGGAATTGGGTCCGGGGAGCTGTTTTTT.

Of note for this clone: A much larger clone sits a single nucleotide away, making a read error possible. Other DNA sequences in the same sample also yield this CDR3. This chain links TRBV5-4 with TRBJ1-1, with D perhaps matching TRBD1 (5 bases). This CDR3 has 14 amino acids. Germline V gene data show CDR1 as SGHNT and CDR2 as YYREEE (reference sequence). Trimming removed 1 base from V and 0 bases from J, with 7 bases in between. The CDR3 spells CASSLQGMNTEAFF. CDR3 sequence (DNA): TGTGCCAGCAGCTTGCAGGGAATGAACACTGAAGCTTTCTTT.

The V call is TRBV6-1, the J call TRBJ1-2, with D perhaps matching TRBD1 (5 bases). CDR1 is MNHNS, CDR2 SASEGT, per germline. The CDR3 length is 17 residues. The V end lost 0 bases, the J end lost 5 bases, and 19 bases lay between the germline ends. DNA of the CDR3: TGTGCCAGCAGTGAAGCTAGATTCCCGGGACCGTTATATGGCTACACCTTC. It is translated as CASSEARFPGPLYGYTF.

This sequence joins TRBV30 and TRBJ1-2; D gene uncertain. Germline-derived CDR1 and CDR2 are GTSNPN and SVGIG (reference sequence). V was trimmed by 1 base and J by 4 bases, leaving 13 bases between them. This CDR3 comprises 14 residues. CDR3 in amino acids: CAWSGTPGIYGYTF. The CDR3 DNA reads TGTGCCTGGAGTGGGACCCCAGGAATCTATGGCTACACCTTC.

This sequence joins TRBV19 and TRBJ1-5; D might be TRBD1 (5 bases). The V end lost 7 bases, the J end lost 2 bases, and 15 bases lay between the germline ends. The germline V gene has CDR1 LNHDA and CDR2 SQIVND (reference sequence). The CDR3 runs to 15 residues. The CDR3 bases are TGTGCCAGTAAGGGGCTATCGAGTGGCAATCAGCCCCAGCATTTT. Encoded protein: CASKGLSSGNQPQHF.

The chain is built from TRBV6-1 and TRBJ1-4; TRBD1 might be the D (5 bases). CDR3 length equals 15 residues. Germline V gene sequence: CDR1 MNHNS, CDR2 SASEGT. Deletions cut 3 bases from V and 8 bases from J, with 16 bases between. The DNA for the CDR3 is TGTGCCAGCAGTGAGGGGGGATTTGGGCGGGAAAAACTGTTTTTT. Protein: CASSEGGFGREKLFF.

The chain couples TRBV6-1 to TRBJ2-7, with no clear D. V was cut by 7 bases and J by 0 bases, with 1 base left in between. Per the germline V gene, CDR1 is MNHNS and CDR2 is SASEGT. The CDR3 length is 10 residues. CDR3 amino acids: CASTSYEQYF. The DNA for the CDR3 is TGTGCCAGCACCTCCTACGAGCAGTACTTC.

This clone was detected ten times or more. Within the sample, other DNA sequences also encode this same CDR3. The gene calls are TRBV30 and TRBJ1-1; 9 bases fit TRBD1. V trimming: 2 bases; J trimming: 3 bases; junction bases outside the gene matches: 4. CDR1 GTSNPN and CDR2 SVGIG come from the germline V gene (reference sequence). The CDR3 has 14 residues. Written as DNA, the CDR3 is TGTGCCTGGAGTATTAGGACAGGGGACACTGAAGCTTTCTTT. The encoded protein is CAWSIRTGDTEAFF.

The chain has TRBV5-8 and TRBJ2-7, with D possibly called TRBD1 or TRBD2 (5 bases each). With 0 bases removed from V and 3 bases from J, the gap between germline ends came to 13 bases. Germline V CDR1 and CDR2: SGHTS, YDEGEE. The CDR3 has 15 residues. The DNA for the CDR3 is TGTGCCAGCAGCTTGGCCGGGTCGAGGGGCTACGAGCAGTACTTC. It yields the protein CASSLAGSRGYEQYF. The full variable domain, completed using reference TRBV5-8 and TRBJ2-7, is EAGVTQSPTHLIKTRGQQATLRCSPISGHTSVYWYQQALGLGLQFLLWYDEGEERNRGNFPPRFSGRQFPNYSSELNVNALELEDSALYLCASSLAGSRGYEQYFGPGTRLTVT.

With respect to this clone: The same CDR3 is also encoded by other DNA sequences in this sample. The rearrangement joins TRBV18 to TRBJ1-1; perhaps TRBD1 as D (5 bases). CDR1 and CDR2 from the germline V gene are KGHSH and LQKENI. V was clipped by 3 bases and J by 1 base, with 9 bases between them. The CDR3 covers 14 residues. DNA for the CDR3: TGTGCCAGCTCACCGGGGCAGCCGAACACTGAAGCTTTCTTT. It specifies CASSPGQPNTEAFF.

This clone has just one count. This chain connects TRBV6-1 to TRBJ2-5; D possibly corresponds to TRBD1 (8 bases). Germline CDR1 and CDR2: MNHNS and SASEGT. V was pared by 2 bases and J by 2 bases, with 18 bases between. There are 17 residues in the CDR3. This chain's CDR3 is CASSETSTGGGQETQYF. The CDR3 coding sequence is TGTGCCAGCAGTGAAACCAGCACAGGGGGGGGACAAGAGACCCAGTACTTC.

The gene calls are TRBV15 and TRBJ1-5; D uncertain. The CDR3 has 17 residues. The germline CDR1 and CDR2 sequences are LNHNV and YYDKDF (reference sequence). V was trimmed by 3 bases and J by 0 bases, leaving 15 bases between them. The CDR3 bases are TGTGCCACCAGCAGGGCCGCGGCCCGCAATAGCAATCAGCCCCAGCATTTT. This gives the protein CATSRAAARNSNQPQHF.

This clone was observed once. The J gene is TRBJ1-1, the V gene TRBV6-6; no reliable D call. CDR3 size: 13 residues. The ends were cut back, 5 bases at V and 1 base at J, with 8 bases in the middle. CDR1 is MNHNY and CDR2 is SVGAGI in the germline V gene (reference sequence). The CDR3 spells CASSTRQNTEAFF. DNA for the CDR3: TGTGCCAGCAGTACCCGACAGAACACTGAAGCTTTCTTT.

This sequence joins TRBV10-3 and TRBJ2-7; possible D gene TRBD2, 5 bases. The CDR3 consists of 12 residues. The V gene lost 10 bases and the J gene lost 5 bases, with 15 bases spanning the gap. Per germline, CDR1 ENHRY and CDR2 SYGVKD. Here the CDR3 DNA reads TGTGCCACACACCGGCCGGGGAACGAGCAGTACTTC. Its translation is CATHRPGNEQYF.

This clone was recorded only once. The J gene is TRBJ1-5, the V gene TRBV19; D perhaps matches TRBD1 (5 bases). Germline assignment: CDR1 LNHDA and CDR2 SQIVND (reference sequence). The CDR3 is 12 residues long. Trimming removed 9 bases from V and 3 bases from J, with 9 bases in between. The DNA for the CDR3 is TGTGCCAGCGCAGGGTCCAATCAGCCCCAGCATTTT. Its translation is CASAGSNQPQHF.

This chain's CDR3 is CASSEEGRQETQYF. The DNA for the CDR3 is TGTGCCAGCAGTGAAGAGGGCCGCCAAGAGACCCAGTACTTC. This sequence joins TRBV2 and TRBJ2-5; D call uncertain. Per germline, CDR1 SNHLY and CDR2 FYNNEI. This CDR3 is 14 amino acids long. Trimming shortened V by 1 base and J by 1 base, and 7 bases separated the two germline ends.

This chain links TRBV5-6 with TRBJ2-7; D is possibly TRBD1 (5 bases). This CDR3 comprises 17 residues. The germline gives CDR1 SGHDT, CDR2 YYEEEE. V dropped 1 base and J dropped 3 bases, with 20 bases sitting between them. The CDR3 protein is CASSLYVRQGLFYEQYF. CDR3 sequence (DNA): TGTGCCAGCAGCTTGTATGTTAGGCAGGGTCTCTTCTACGAGCAGTACTTC.